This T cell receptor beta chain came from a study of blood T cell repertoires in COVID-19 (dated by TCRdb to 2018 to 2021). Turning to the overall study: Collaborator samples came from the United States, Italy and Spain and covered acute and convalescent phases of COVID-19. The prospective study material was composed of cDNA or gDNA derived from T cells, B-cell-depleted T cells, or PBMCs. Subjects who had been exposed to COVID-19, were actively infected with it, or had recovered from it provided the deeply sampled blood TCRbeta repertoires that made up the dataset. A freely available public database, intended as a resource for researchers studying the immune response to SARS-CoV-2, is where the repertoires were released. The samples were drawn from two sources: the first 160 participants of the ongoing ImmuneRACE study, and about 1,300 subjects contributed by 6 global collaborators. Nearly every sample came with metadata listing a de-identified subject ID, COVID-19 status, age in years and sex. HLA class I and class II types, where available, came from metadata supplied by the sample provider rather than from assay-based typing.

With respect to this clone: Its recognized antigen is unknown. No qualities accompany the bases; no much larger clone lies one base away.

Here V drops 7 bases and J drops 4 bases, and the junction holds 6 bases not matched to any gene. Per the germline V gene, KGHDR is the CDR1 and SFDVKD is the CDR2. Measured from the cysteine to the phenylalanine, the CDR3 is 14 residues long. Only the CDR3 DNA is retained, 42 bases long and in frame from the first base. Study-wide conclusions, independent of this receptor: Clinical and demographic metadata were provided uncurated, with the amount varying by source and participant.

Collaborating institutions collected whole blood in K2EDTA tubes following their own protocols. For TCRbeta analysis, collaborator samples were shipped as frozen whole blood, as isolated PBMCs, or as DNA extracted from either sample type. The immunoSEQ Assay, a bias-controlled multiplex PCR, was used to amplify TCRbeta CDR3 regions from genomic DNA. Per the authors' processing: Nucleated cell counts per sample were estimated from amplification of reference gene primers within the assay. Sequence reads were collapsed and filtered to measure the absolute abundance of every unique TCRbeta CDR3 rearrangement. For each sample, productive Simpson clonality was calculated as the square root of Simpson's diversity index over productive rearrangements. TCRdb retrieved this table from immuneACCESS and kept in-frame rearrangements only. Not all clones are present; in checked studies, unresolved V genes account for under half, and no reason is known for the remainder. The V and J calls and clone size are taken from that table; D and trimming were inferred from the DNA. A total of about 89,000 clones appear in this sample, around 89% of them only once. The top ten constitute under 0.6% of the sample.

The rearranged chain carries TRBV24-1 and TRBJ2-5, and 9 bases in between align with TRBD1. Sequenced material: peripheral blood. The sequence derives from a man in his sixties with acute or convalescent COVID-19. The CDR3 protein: CATRGQGLSETQYF. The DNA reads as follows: TGTGCCACCAGGGGACAGGGCCTCTCAGAGACCCAGTACTTC.